This entry is about one TCR beta chain. CDR1 is LGHDT and CDR2 is YNNKEL in the germline V gene (reference sequence). Trimming shortened V by 3 bases and J by 3 bases, and 12 bases separated the two germline ends. The CDR3 contains 14 residues. The data originate from a study of blood T cell repertoires in COVID-19. Study background: From the United States, Italy and Spain came samples of acute and convalescent COVID-19.

Per the authors' pipeline: Reference gene primers were amplified, and this amplification served to estimate nucleated cell counts. Sequencing was performed with immunoSEQ multiplex PCR; in TCRdb, only in-frame clones are kept and a portion is missing. V, J and clone size were drawn from that table, and D and trimming were deduced from the DNA. The sample holds about 140,000 clones, 85% to 90% seen once. This clonotype was sampled from a middle-aged man with active COVID-19. The chain links TRBV3-1 (or the pseudogene TRBV3-2) to TRBJ2-7; D gene ambiguous. Sequences were obtained from peripheral blood. CDR3: CASSHSHRDYEQYF. In DNA, the CDR3 is TGTGCCAGCAGCCATAGTCACAGAGACTACGAGCAGTACTTC.